The entry that follows covers one T cell receptor beta chain sequence. These data come from a study of blood T cell repertoires in COVID-19. Overall study context: Spain, Italy and the United States supplied samples that represented acute and convalescent COVID-19. Sample material is recorded as cDNA or gDNA derived from T cells, B-cell-depleted T cells, or PBMCs.

Authors' methods: Reference gene primer amplification in the assay estimated nucleated cell counts. TCRdb's copy holds only in-frame clones and misses some; the assay was immunoSEQ multiplex PCR. Clone size and the V and J calls come from that table; the DNA yielded D and trimming. The table lists around 79,000 clones, about 88% of them singletons, with 9.1% in the top ten. The CDR3 contains 14 residues. The germline gives CDR1 MNHEY, CDR2 SVGAGI. Trimming removed 7 bases from V and 4 bases from J; junction bases left unmatched: 8. This sequence originates from a human donor in a cohort sampled during active COVID-19. Sequencing was carried out using peripheral blood. This rearrangement joins TRBV6-5 to TRBJ1-2; 8 bases align to TRBD1. The CDR3, as DNA: TGTGCCAGCACCGCCAGGGGGCCCTTCTATGGCTACACCTTC. Protein sequence: CASTARGPFYGYTF.